The 18 T cell receptor beta chains below all came from one sample that was sequenced in a study of somatic mutations in cytotoxic T cells in rheumatoid arthritis. Assay used: immunoSEQ multiplex PCR; TCRdb lists only in-frame clones, some missing. The sample lists some 25,000 clones, roughly 80% occurring once. Sequences were obtained from CD8+ T cells sorted from blood. The receptors were gathered from a man in his forties or fifties in good health.

The J gene is TRBJ2-5, the V gene TRBV13; TRBD1 might be the D (6 bases). CDR1 is PRHDT, CDR2 FYEKMQ, per germline (reference sequence). The V gene lost 3 bases and the J gene lost 5 bases, with 22 bases spanning the gap. The CDR3 covers 17 residues. CDR3 nucleotide sequence: TGTGCCAGCAGCTTTGGTGGGGGCACGCTGAGGCGGGAGACCCAGTACTTC. Amino acids: CASSFGGGTLRRETQYF.

The chain links TRBV7-2 to TRBJ1-2; D call uncertain. Trimming left V 5 bases short and J 7 bases short, with 17 bases between. This CDR3 is 14 amino acids long. Germline CDR1 is SGHTA and CDR2 is FQGNSA. CDR3 nucleotides: TGTGCCAGCAGCCCACGGTCGCTCCTTCCTGGCTACACCTTC. It is translated as CASSPRSLLPGYTF.

The chain has TRBV11-1 and TRBJ1-2, with a weak D call TRBD1 (5 bases). This CDR3 comprises 14 residues. Germline V gene data show CDR1 as SGHAT and CDR2 as FQDESV (reference sequence). V lost 2 bases, J lost 7 bases, and 14 bases lay in between. CDR3 residues: CASSLPTGGTGYTF. Here the CDR3 DNA reads TGTGCCAGCAGCTTACCTACAGGAGGGACTGGCTACACCTTC.

The V gene is TRBV7-9, the J gene TRBJ2-2, with 11 positions matching TRBD2. CDR3 size: 18 residues. CDR1 SEHNR and CDR2 FQNEAQ come from the germline V gene (reference sequence). Trimming took 5 bases from V and 0 from J; bases not matched to a gene: 8. CDR3 amino acids: CASSKISGRAANTGELFF. CDR3 in DNA: TGTGCCAGCAGCAAAATTAGCGGGAGGGCCGCGAACACCGGGGAGCTGTTTTTT.

The CDR3 here is CAIRDANGYTF. CDR3 DNA: TGTGCCATCAGGGACGCCAATGGCTACACCTTC. This rearrangement joins TRBV10-3 to TRBJ1-2; no definite D call. The CDR3 covers 11 residues. The V end lost 6 bases, the J end lost 6 bases, and 8 bases lay between the germline ends. The germline gives CDR1 ENHRY, CDR2 SYGVKD.

Notes on this clone: One end of the junction does not line up with germline, which may come from a read error. The gene calls are TRBV7-9 and TRBJ1-2; a possible D gene is TRBD1 (5 bases). Germline-derived CDR1 and CDR2 are SEHNR and FQNEAQ (reference sequence). The CDR3 spans 15 residues. This CDR3 reads CASSLDGTPPRFLSF. CDR3 nucleotide sequence: TGTGCCAGCAGCTTAGACGGGACCCCTCCTAGGTTCTTATCCTTC. The full variable domain, completed using reference TRBV7-9 and TRBJ1-2, is DTGVSQNPRHKITKRGQNVTFRCDPISEHNRLYWYRQTLGQGPEFLTYFQNEAQLEKSRLLSDRFSAERPKGSFSTLEIQRTEQGDSAMYLCASSLDGTPPRFLSFGSGTRLTVV.

The chain is built from TRBV27 and TRBJ2-7, with 7 nucleotides matching TRBD2. The germline CDR1 and CDR2 sequences are MNHEY and SMNVEV (reference sequence). V was pared by 2 bases and J by 5 bases, with 6 bases of the junction left unmatched. This CDR3 is 14 amino acids long. The CDR3 protein is CASSLGLEYDEQYF. CDR3 DNA: TGTGCCAGCAGTTTAGGACTAGAATATGACGAGCAGTACTTC.

The chain carries TRBV5-5 and TRBJ2-5, with 7 bases that match TRBD1. The V segment lost 4 bases and the J segment 2 bases; nucleotides outside the gene matches: 8. The CDR3 is 15 amino acids. From germline, CDR1 is SGHKS and CDR2 YYEKEE (reference sequence). The CDR3: CASSIDRAVQETQYF. For the CDR3, the DNA is TGTGCCAGCAGCATCGACAGGGCGGTGCAAGAGACCCAGTACTTC.

This clone was picked up one time. The chain combines TRBV9 with TRBJ2-1; possibly TRBD2 for D (6 bases). Germline CDR1 reads SGDLS; CDR2 reads YYNGEE. Trimming left V 2 bases short and J 0 bases short, with 18 bases between. CDR3 length: 18 residues. This CDR3 reads CASSVSKRASDSYNEQFF. CDR3 DNA: TGTGCCAGCAGCGTCTCCAAGCGGGCTAGCGACTCCTACAATGAGCAGTTCTTC.

The V call is TRBV9, the J call TRBJ2-3; D gene uncertain. Germline CDR1 is SGDLS and CDR2 is YYNGEE. This CDR3 is built from 12 residues. V was cut by 0 bases and J by 4 bases, with 3 bases left in between. The CDR3 loop reads CASSVGSDTQYF. DNA for the CDR3: TGTGCCAGCAGCGTAGGATCAGATACGCAGTATTTT.

This clone was seen just once. CDR3 in amino acids: CASSVQGQVHYGYTF. The CDR3 DNA reads TGTGCCAGCAGCGTACAAGGACAGGTACACTATGGCTACACCTTC. The chain links TRBV7-9 to TRBJ1-2; 7 bases are shared with TRBD1. This CDR3 spans 15 amino acids. With 5 bases clipped from V and 3 bases from J, the junction kept 9 bases outside the gene matches. Per the germline V gene, CDR1 is SEHNR and CDR2 is FQNEAQ (reference sequence).

The chain employs TRBV6-1 and TRBJ2-7; D possibly matches TRBD1 or TRBD2 (5 bases each). This CDR3 has 15 residues. Trimming left V 1 base short and J 3 bases short, with 13 bases between. CDR1 is MNHNS and CDR2 is SASEGT in the germline V gene. The CDR3, as DNA: TGTGCCAGCAGTGAAGTGTTTGGGGGAGACTACGAGCAGTACTTC. Its translation: CASSEVFGGDYEQYF.

The J gene is TRBJ2-1, the V gene TRBV29-1; TRBD1 matches 8 bases. The CDR3 sequence is 14 residues long. Germline assignment: CDR1 SQVTM and CDR2 ANQGSEA. The V segment lost 3 bases and the J segment 4 bases; nucleotides outside the gene matches: 5. The CDR3 DNA reads as TGCAGCGTTGACGGGACAGGACGTTACAATGAGCAGTTCTTC. It encodes CSVDGTGRYNEQFF.

This clone has only a few counts. At one boundary the junction diverges from the germline segment, which might be a read error. V and J are TRBV29-1 and TRBJ1-4, with D tentatively TRBD1 (5 bases). CDR1 and CDR2 from the germline V gene are SQVTM and ANQGSEA. The CDR3 is made up of 8 amino acids. The CDR3 DNA reads TGCAGCGTTGGAACAGGCGGTTTT. Translating gives CSVGTGGF.

This chain joins TRBV4-1 and TRBJ2-2; 7 positions match TRBD2. J was trimmed by 1 base and V by 3 bases; bases with no gene match: 5. This CDR3 region has 16 residues. Per the germline V gene, CDR1 is MGHRA and CDR2 is YSYEKL. The CDR3 loop reads CASSHGGNRNTGELFF. The DNA of the CDR3 is TGCGCCAGCAGCCACGGGGGGAACAGGAACACCGGGGAGCTGTTTTTT.

V is TRBV4-1 and J is TRBJ1-2, with D unclear. Germline loops: CDR1 MGHRA, CDR2 YSYEKL. The ends were cut back, 0 bases at V and 4 bases at J, with 6 bases in the middle. The CDR3 extends over 13 amino acids. The CDR3 sequence is CASSQEQLYGYTF. CDR3 nucleotides: TGCGCCAGCAGCCAAGAACAGCTCTATGGCTACACCTTC.

The chain couples TRBV9 to TRBJ2-1, with D perhaps matching TRBD1 or TRBD2 (5 bases each). This CDR3 is built from 18 residues. CDR1 and CDR2 (germline): SGDLS, YYNGEE. Trimming took 0 bases from V and 0 from J, leaving 16 bases between them. CDR3 in DNA: TGTGCCAGCAGCGTAGCTGTCCAGGGAGAGGTCTCCTACAATGAGCAGTTCTTC. This translates into CASSVAVQGEVSYNEQFF.

This clone has just a few counts. This chain connects TRBV6-5 to TRBJ1-1, with unresolved D. CDR3 length equals 13 residues. Looked up from germline, CDR1 is MNHEY and CDR2 is SVGAGI. The germline V and J ends were trimmed by 1 base and 1 base, with 4 bases remaining between them. The CDR3 DNA reads TGTGCCAGCAGTTACTTTCGGAACACTGAAGCTTTCTTT. This encodes CASSYFRNTEAFF.